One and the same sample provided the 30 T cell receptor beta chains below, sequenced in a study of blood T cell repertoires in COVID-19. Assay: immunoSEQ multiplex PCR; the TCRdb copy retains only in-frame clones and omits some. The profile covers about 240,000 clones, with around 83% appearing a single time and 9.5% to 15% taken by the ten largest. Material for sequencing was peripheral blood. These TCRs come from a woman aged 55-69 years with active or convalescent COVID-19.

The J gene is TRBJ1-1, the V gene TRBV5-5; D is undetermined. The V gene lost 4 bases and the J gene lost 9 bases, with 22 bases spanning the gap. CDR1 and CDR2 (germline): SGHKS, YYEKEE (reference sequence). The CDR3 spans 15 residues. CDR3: CASSLLFPPARKAFF. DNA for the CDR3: TGTGCCAGCAGCCTGTTGTTTCCCCCTGCCAGGAAAGCTTTCTTT.

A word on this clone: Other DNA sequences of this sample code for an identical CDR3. The CDR3 coding sequence is TGTGCCAGCAGCCTATCGAGACTAGGCTATGGCTACACCTTC. It is translated as CASSLSRLGYGYTF. The V and J genes are TRBV7-8 and TRBJ1-2; D call uncertain. Germline V gene data show CDR1 as SGHVS and CDR2 as FQNEAQ. This CDR3 contains 14 residues. The ends were cut back, 5 bases at V and 4 bases at J, with 14 bases in the middle.

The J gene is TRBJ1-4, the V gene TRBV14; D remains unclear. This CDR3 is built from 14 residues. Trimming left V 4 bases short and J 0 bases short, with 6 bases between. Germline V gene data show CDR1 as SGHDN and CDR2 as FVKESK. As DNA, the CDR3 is TGTGCCAGCAGCCTTTGGCCAACTAATGAAAAACTGTTTTTT. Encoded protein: CASSLWPTNEKLFF.

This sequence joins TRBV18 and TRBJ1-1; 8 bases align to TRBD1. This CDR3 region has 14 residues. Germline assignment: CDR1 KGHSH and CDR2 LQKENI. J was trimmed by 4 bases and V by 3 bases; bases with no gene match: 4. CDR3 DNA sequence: TGTGCCAGCTCACCGGAACAGGGGGTCACTGAAGCTTTCTTT. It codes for CASSPEQGVTEAFF. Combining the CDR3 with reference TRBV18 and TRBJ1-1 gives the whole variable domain NAGVMQNPRHLVRRRGQEARLRCSPMKGHSHVYWYRQLPEEGLKFMVYLQKENIIDESGMPKERFSAEFPKEGPSILRIQQVVRGDSAAYFCASSPEQGVTEAFFGQGTRLTVV.

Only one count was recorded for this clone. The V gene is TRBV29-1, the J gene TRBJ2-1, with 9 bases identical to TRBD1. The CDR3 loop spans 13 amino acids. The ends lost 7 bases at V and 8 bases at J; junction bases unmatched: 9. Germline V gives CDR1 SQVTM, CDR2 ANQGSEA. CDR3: CSGRDRVWDEQFF. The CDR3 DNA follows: TGCAGCGGCCGGGACAGGGTCTGGGATGAGCAGTTCTTC.

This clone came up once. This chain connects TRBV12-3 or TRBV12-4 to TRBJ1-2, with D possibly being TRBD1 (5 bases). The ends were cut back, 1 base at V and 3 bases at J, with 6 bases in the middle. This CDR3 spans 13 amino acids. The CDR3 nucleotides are TGTGCCAGCAGTTTAGAACAGGACTATGGCTACACCTTC. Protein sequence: CASSLEQDYGYTF.

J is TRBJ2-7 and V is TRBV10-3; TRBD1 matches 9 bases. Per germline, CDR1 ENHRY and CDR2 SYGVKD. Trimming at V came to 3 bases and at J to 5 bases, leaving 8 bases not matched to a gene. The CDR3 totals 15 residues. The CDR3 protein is CAISETGTGRHEQYF. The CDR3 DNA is TGTGCCATCAGTGAAACCGGGACAGGGAGGCACGAGCAGTACTTC.

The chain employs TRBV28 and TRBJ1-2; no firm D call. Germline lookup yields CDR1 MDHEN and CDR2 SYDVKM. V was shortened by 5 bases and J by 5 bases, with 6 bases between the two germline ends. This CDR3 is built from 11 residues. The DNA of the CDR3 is TGTGCCAGCAGTACCCAGTATGGCTACACCTTC. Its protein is CASSTQYGYTF.

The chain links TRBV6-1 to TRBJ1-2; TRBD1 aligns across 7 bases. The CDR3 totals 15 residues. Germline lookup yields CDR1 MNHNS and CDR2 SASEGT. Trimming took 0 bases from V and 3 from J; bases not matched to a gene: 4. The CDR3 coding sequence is TGTGCCAGCAGTGAAGCGAGTCAGGGGGACTATGGCTACACCTTC. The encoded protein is CASSEASQGDYGYTF.

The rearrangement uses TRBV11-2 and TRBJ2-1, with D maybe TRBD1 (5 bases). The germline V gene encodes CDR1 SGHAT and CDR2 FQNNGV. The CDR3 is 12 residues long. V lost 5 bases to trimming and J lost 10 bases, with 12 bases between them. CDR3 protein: CASSVSGMEQFF. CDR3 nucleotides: TGTGCCAGCAGCGTGTCAGGGATGGAGCAGTTCTTC.

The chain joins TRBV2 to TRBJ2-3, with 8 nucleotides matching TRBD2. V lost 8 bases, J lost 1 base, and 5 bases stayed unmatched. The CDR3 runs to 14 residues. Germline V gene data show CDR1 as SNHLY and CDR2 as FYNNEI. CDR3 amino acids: CASRRAGGTDTQYF. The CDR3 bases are TGTGCCAGCCGAAGAGCGGGGGGCACAGATACGCAGTATTTT.

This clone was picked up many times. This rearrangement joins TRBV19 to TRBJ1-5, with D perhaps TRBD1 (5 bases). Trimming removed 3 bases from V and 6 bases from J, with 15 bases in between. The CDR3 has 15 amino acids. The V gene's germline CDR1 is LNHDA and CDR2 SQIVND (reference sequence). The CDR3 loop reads CASSITEQGGQPQHF. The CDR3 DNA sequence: TGTGCCAGTAGTATCACCGAGCAGGGAGGTCAGCCCCAGCATTTT.

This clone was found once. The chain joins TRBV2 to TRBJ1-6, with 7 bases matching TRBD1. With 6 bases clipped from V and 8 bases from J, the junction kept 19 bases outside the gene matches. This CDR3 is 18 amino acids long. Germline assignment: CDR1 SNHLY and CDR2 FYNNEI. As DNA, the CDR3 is TGTGCCAGCAGCCCTCGTCCCCGACAGGGTAAACCTTATTCACCCCTCCACTTT. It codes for CASSPRPRQGKPYSPLHF.

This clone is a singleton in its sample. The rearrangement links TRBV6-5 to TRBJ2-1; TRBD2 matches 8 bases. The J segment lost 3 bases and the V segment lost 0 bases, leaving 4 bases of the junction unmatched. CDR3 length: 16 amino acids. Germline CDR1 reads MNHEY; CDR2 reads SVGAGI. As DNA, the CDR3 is TGTGCCAGCAGTTACTCGAAGCGGGGGCGCTACAATGAGCAGTTCTTC. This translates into CASSYSKRGRYNEQFF.

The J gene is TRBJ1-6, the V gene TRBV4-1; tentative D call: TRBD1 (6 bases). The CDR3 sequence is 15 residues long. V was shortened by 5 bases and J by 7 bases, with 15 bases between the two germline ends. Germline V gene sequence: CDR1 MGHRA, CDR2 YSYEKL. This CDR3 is CASSSHREYNSPLHF. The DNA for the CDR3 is TGCGCCAGCAGCTCTCACAGGGAGTACAATTCACCCCTCCACTTT.

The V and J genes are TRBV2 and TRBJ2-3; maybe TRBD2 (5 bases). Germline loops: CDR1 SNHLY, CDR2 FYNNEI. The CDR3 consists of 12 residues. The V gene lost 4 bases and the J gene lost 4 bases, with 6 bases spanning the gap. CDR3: CASSVGADTQYF. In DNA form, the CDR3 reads TGTGCCAGCAGTGTCGGGGCAGATACGCAGTATTTT.

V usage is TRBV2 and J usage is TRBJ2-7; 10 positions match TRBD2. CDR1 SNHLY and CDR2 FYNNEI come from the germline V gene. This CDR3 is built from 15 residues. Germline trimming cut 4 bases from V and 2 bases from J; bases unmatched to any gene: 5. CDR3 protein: CASSASGGPAYEQYF. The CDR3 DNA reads TGTGCCAGCAGTGCTAGCGGGGGTCCGGCCTACGAGCAGTACTTC.

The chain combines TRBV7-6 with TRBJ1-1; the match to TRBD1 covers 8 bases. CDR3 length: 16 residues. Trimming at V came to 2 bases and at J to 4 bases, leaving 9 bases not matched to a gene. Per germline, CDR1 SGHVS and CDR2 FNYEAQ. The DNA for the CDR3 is TGTGCCAGCAGCTTACAGGACGGACAGGGAGGCACTGAAGCTTTCTTT. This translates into CASSLQDGQGGTEAFF.

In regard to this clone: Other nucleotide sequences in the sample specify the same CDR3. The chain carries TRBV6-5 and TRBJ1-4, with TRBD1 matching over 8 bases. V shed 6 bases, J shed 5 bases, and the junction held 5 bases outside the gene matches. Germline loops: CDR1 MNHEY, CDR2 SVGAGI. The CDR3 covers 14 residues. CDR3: CASSRDRGNEKLFF. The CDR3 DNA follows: TGTGCCAGCAGCCGAGACAGGGGCAATGAAAAACTGTTTTTT.

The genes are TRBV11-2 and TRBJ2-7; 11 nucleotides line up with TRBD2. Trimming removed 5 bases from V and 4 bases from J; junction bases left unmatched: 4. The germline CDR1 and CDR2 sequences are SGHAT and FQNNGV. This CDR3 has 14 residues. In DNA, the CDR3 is TGTGCCAGCAGCCCTAGCGGGGGGAATTACGAGCAGTACTTC. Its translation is CASSPSGGNYEQYF.

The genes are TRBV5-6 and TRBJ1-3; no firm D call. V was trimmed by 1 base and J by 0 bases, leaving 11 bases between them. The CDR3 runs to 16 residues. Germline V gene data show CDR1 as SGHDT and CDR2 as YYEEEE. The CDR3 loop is CASSLFSQYSGNTIYF. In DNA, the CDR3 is TGTGCCAGCAGCTTGTTCAGTCAATACTCTGGAAACACCATATATTTT.

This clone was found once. CDR3 nucleotide sequence: TGCGCCAGCGGGTCCGTACAGGGGAGCTATGGCTACACCTTC. Its translation: CASGSVQGSYGYTF. The chain has TRBV5-1 and TRBJ1-2; TRBD1 matches 7 bases. Germline-derived CDR1 and CDR2 are SGHRS and YFSETQ. This CDR3 comprises 14 residues. V shed 7 bases, J shed 4 bases, and the junction held 10 bases outside the gene matches.

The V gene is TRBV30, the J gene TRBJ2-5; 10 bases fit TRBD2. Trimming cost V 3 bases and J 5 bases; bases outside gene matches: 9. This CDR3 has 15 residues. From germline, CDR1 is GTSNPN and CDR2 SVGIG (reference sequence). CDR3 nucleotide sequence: TGTGCCTGGAGCCCCGGGCTAGCGGGGGTTGAGACCCAGTACTTC. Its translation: CAWSPGLAGVETQYF.

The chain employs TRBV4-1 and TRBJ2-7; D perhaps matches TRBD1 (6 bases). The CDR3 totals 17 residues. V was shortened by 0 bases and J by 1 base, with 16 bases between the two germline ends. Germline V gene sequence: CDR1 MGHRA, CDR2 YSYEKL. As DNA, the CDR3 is TGCGCCAGCAGCCAAGAGCCCCAGACAGGATTTTCCTACGAGCAGTACTTC. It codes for CASSQEPQTGFSYEQYF.

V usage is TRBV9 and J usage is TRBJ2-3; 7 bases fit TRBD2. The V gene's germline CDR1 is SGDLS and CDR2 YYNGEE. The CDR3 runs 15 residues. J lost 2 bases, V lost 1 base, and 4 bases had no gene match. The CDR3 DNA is TGTGCCAGCAGCGTAACGGGGGGTTCCACAGATACGCAGTATTTT. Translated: CASSVTGGSTDTQYF.

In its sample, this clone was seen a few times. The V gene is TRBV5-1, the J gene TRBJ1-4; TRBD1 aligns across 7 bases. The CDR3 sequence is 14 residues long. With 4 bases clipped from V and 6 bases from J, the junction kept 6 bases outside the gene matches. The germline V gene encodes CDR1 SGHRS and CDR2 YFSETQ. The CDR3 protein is CASSPGTVHEKLFF. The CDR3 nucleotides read TGCGCCAGCAGCCCCGGGACAGTCCATGAAAAACTGTTTTTT.

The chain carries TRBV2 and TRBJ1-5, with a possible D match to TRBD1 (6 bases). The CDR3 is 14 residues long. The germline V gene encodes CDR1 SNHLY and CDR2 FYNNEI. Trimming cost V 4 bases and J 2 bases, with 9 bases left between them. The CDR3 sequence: CASSGSGGNQPQHF. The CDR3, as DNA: TGTGCCAGCAGTGGTTCAGGGGGCAATCAGCCCCAGCATTTT.

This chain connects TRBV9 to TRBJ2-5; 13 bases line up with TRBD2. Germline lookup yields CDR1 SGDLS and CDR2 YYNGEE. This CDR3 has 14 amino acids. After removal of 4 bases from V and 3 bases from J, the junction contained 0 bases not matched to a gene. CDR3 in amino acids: CASSTSGGEETQYF. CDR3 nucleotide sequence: TGTGCCAGCAGCACTAGCGGGGGGGAAGAGACCCAGTACTTC.

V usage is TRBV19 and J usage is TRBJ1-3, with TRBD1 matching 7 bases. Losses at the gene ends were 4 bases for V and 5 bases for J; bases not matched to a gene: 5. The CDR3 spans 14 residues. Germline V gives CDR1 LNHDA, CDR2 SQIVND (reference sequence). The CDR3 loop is CASSSGDSRNTIYF. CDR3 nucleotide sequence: TGTGCCAGTAGTAGCGGGGACAGCAGAAACACCATATATTTT.

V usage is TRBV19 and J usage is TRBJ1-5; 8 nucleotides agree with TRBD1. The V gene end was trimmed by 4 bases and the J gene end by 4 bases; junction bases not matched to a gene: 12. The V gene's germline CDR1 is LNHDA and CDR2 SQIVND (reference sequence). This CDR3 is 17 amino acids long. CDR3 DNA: TGTGCCAGTAGTACCCGGGACAGGTCCTTAGGGAATCAGCCCCAGCATTTT. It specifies CASSTRDRSLGNQPQHF. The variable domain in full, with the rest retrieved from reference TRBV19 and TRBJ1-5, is DGGITQSPKYLFRKEGQNVTLSCEQNLNHDAMYWYRQDPGQGLRLIYYSQIVNDFQKGDIAEGYSVSREKKESFPLTVTSAQKNPTAFYLCASSTRDRSLGNQPQHFGDGTRLSIL.